This T cell receptor (beta chain) was sequenced for a study of T-cell reconstitution after alpha-beta-depleted transplantation in children. The TCRbeta library incorporated unique molecular identifiers. A single record per CDR3 protein comes from TCRdb applying MiXCR to the PCR reads. The data show 700,000 or so distinct CDR3 sequences, roughly 14% seen once. V shed 8 bases and J shed 0 bases, with 11 bases lying between them. The CDR3 sequence is 13 residues long. This chain links TRBV12-3 or TRBV12-4 with TRBJ2-7, with D possibly matching TRBD1 (5 bases). This receptor was taken from a girl between 2 and 10 years old with congenital amegakaryocytic thrombocytopenia, due to receive a stem cell transplant. The starting material was PBMCs, obtained before TCRalphabeta/CD19-depleted stem cell transplant. The CDR3 loop reads CASGAQSSYEQYF. CDR3 nucleotides: TGTGCCAGCGGGGCCCAGAGCTCCTACGAGCAGTACTTC.